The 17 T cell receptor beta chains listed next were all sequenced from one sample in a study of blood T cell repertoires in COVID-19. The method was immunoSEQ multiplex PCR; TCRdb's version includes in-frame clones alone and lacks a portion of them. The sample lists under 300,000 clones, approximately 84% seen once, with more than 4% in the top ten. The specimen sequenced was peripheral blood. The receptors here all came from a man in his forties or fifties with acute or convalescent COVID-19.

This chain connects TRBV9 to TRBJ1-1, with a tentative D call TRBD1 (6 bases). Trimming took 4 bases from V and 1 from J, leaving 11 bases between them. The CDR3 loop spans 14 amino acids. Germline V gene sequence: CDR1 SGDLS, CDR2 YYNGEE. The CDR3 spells CASSLGTSNTEAFF. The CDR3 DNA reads TGTGCCAGCAGCCTCGGGACATCGAACACTGAAGCTTTCTTT.

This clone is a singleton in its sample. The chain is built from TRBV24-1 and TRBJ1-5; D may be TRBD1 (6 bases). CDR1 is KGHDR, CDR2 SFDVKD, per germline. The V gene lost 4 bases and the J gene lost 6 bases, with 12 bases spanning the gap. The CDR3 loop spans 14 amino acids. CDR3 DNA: TGTGCCACCAGTGACATAACAGGGACTCAGCCCCAGCATTTT. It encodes CATSDITGTQPQHF.

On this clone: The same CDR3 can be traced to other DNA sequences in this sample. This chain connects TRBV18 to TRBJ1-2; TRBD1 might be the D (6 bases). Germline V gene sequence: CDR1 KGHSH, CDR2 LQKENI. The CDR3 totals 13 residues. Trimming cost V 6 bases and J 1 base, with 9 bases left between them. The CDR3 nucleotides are TGTGCCAGCTCGCAACAGGGTAACTATGGCTACACCTTC. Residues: CASSQQGNYGYTF.

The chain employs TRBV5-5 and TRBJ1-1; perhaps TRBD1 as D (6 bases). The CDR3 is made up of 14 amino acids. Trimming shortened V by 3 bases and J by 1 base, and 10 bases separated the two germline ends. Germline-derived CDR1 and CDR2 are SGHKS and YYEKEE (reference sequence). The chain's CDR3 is CASSWDTSNTEAFF. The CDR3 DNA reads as TGTGCCAGCAGCTGGGACACTTCGAACACTGAAGCTTTCTTT.

In nucleotides, the CDR3 is TGTGCCAGCAGCGTAGGTTTAGTTTCCTACAATGAGCAGTTCTTC. It codes for CASSVGLVSYNEQFF. The V gene is TRBV9, the J gene TRBJ2-1; D is uncertain. The CDR3 runs 15 residues. Trimming removed 0 bases from V and 1 base from J, with 8 bases in between. Germline CDR1 and CDR2: SGDLS and YYNGEE.

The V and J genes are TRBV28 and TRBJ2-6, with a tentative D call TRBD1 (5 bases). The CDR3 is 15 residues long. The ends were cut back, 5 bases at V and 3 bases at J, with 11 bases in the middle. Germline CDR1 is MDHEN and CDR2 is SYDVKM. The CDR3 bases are TGTGCCAGCAGTCGCAGGGTCCTTGGGGCCAACGTCCTGACTTTC. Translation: CASSRRVLGANVLTF.

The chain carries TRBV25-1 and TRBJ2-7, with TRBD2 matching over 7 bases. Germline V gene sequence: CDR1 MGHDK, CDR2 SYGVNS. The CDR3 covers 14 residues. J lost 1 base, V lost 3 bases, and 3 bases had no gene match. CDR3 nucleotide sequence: TGTGCCAGCAGTGAGCAGCGGGATTCCTACGAGCAGTACTTC. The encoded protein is CASSEQRDSYEQYF.

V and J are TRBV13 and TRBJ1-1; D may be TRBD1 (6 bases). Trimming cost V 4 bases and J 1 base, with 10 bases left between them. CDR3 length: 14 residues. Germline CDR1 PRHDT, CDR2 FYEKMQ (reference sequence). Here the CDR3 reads CASSSRDKNTEAFF. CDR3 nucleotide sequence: TGTGCCAGCAGCTCCCGGGACAAGAACACTGAAGCTTTCTTT.

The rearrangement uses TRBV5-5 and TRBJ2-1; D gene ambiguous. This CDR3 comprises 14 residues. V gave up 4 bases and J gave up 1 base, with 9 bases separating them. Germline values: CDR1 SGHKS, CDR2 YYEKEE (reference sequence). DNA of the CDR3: TGTGCCAGCAGCCCTCCGTCTTCCTACAATGAGCAGTTCTTC. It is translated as CASSPPSSYNEQFF.

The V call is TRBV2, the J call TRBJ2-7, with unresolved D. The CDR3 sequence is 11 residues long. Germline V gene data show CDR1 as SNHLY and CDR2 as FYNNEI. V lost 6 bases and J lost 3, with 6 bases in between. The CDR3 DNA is TGTGCCAGCAGCCAACTCTACGAGCAGTACTTC. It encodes CASSQLYEQYF.

CDR3 sequence reads: CASSQYSTGRVGDTEAFF. CDR3 in DNA: TGTGCCAGCAGCCAATACTCAACAGGGCGCGTGGGGGACACTGAAGCTTTCTTT. V usage is TRBV3-1 (or the pseudogene TRBV3-2) and J usage is TRBJ1-1, with D possibly matching TRBD1 (6 bases). The CDR3 loop spans 18 amino acids. Trimming took 2 bases from V and 3 from J, leaving 22 bases between them. Germline V gives CDR1 LGHDT, CDR2 YNNKEL (reference sequence).

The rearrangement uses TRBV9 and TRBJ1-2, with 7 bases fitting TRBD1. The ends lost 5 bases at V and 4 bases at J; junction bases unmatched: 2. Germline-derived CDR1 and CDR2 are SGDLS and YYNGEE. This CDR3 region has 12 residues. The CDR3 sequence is CASRGQPYGYTF. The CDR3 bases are TGTGCCAGCAGGGGACAGCCCTATGGCTACACCTTC. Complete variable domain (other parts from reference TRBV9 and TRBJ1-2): DSGVTQTPKHLITATGQRVTLRCSPRSGDLSVYWYQQSLDQGLQFLIQYYNGEERAKGNILERFSAQQFPDLHSELNLSSLELGDSALYFCASRGQPYGYTFGSGTRLTVV.

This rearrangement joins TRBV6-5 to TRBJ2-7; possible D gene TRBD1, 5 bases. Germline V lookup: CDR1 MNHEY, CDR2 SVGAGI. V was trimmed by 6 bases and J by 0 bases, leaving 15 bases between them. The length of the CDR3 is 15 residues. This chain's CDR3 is CASRVTGADSYEQYF. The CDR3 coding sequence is TGTGCCAGCAGGGTAACAGGAGCCGACTCCTACGAGCAGTACTTC.

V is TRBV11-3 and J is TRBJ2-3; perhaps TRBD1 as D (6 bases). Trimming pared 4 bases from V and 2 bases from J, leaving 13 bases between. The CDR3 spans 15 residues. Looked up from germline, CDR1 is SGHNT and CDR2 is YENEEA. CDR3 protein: CASSSPGQFTDTQYF. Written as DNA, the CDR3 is TGTGCCAGCAGCTCGCCCGGACAGTTCACAGATACGCAGTATTTT.

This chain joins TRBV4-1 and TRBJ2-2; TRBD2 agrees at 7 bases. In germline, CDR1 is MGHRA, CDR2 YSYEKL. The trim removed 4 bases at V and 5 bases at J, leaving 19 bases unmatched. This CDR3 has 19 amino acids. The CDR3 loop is CASSPREGERNYKTGELFF. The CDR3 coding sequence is TGCGCCAGCAGCCCAAGGGAGGGTGAGCGGAACTATAAGACCGGGGAGCTGTTTTTT.

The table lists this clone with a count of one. The CDR3 here is CATQGGATYNSPLHF. In nucleotides, the CDR3 is TGTGCCACCCAGGGGGGCGCGACCTATAATTCACCCCTCCACTTT. The chain recombines TRBV2 with TRBJ1-6, with TRBD1 matching over 7 bases. V was pared by 10 bases and J by 2 bases, with 8 bases of the junction left unmatched. Germline loops: CDR1 SNHLY, CDR2 FYNNEI. This CDR3 is 15 amino acids long.

CDR3 region: CAWGGSYSNQPQHF. The CDR3 DNA sequence: TGTGCCTGGGGAGGCAGTTATAGCAATCAGCCCCAGCATTTT. The chain joins TRBV30 to TRBJ1-5; D not resolved. Germline CDR1 is GTSNPN and CDR2 is SVGIG (reference sequence). The CDR3 covers 14 residues. Between the trimmed V and J ends, which lost 5 bases and 0 bases, there was a span of 11 bases.